Presented here are 20 T cell receptor beta chains from one specimen sequenced in a study of CD8 T cells in Susac syndrome. A quantity of roughly 0.5 to 1 ug RNA underwent reverse transcription using random hexamers. Each CDR3 protein is one row after TCRdb ran MiXCR on the immunoSEQ multiplex PCR reads. The profile shows around 25,000 distinct CDR3 sequences, around 93% of them singletons. The sample comprised CD8+ T cells from PBMCs. The receptors shown here come from a human donor with Susac syndrome.

The J gene is TRBJ2-2, the V gene TRBV21-1; the D call in the table, TRBD2, was not verified against the DNA. TRBV21-1 is recorded as a pseudogene. The CDR3 sequence is 15 residues long. The CDR3 spells CASSKDTVAHGELFF. Here the CDR3 DNA reads TGTGCCAGCAGCAAAGACACAGTGGCCCACGGGGAGCTGTTTTTT.

The V and J genes are TRBV28 and TRBJ2-7; 9 bases align to TRBD1. CDR1 is MDHEN and CDR2 is SYDVKM in the germline V gene. The CDR3 extends over 14 amino acids. The trim removed 5 bases at V and 2 bases at J, leaving 4 bases unmatched. CDR3 protein: CASSPRTGAYEQYF. CDR3 nucleotides: TGTGCCAGCAGTCCGCGGACAGGGGCCTACGAGCAGTACTTC.

The CDR3 region is CASSLEGNTQYF. CDR3 DNA sequence: TGTGCCAGCAGCTTAGAAGGAAATACGCAGTATTTT. V and J are TRBV7-9 and TRBJ2-3; D remains ambiguous. The CDR3 sequence is 12 residues long. Trimming pared 1 base from V and 7 bases from J, leaving 6 bases between. Germline CDR1 SEHNR, CDR2 FQNEAQ (reference sequence).

This chain joins TRBV7-6 and TRBJ2-7, with TRBD2 matching 10 bases. The CDR3 has 16 residues. Looked up from germline, CDR1 is SGHVS and CDR2 is FNYEAQ. The J segment lost 4 bases and the V segment lost 2 bases, leaving 8 bases of the junction unmatched. CDR3 sequence: CASSLRVSGGTYEQYF. The CDR3, as DNA: TGTGCCAGCAGCTTACGAGTTAGCGGGGGGACTTACGAGCAGTACTTC.

The chain recombines TRBV6-1 with TRBJ2-7; D is uncertain. Germline V gene sequence: CDR1 MNHNS, CDR2 SASEGT. The CDR3 totals 15 residues. Trimming shortened V by 4 bases and J by 2 bases, and 15 bases separated the two germline ends. The CDR3 loop reads CASSVTEAPTYEQYF. CDR3 coding DNA: TGTGCCAGCAGTGTCACAGAAGCCCCTACCTACGAGCAGTACTTC.

The chain combines TRBV28 with TRBJ2-1; D gene ambiguous. The CDR3 consists of 15 residues. V was pared by 4 bases and J by 7 bases, with 17 bases between. Germline CDR1 and CDR2: MDHEN and SYDVKM. CDR3 region: CASSSKMSLWNEQFF. The CDR3 DNA follows: TGTGCCAGCAGTTCGAAAATGAGTTTGTGGAATGAGCAGTTCTTC.

The genes are TRBV28 and TRBJ2-7; a possible D gene is TRBD2 (6 bases). Germline loops: CDR1 MDHEN, CDR2 SYDVKM. CDR3 length equals 12 residues. The ends were cut back, 6 bases at V and 4 bases at J, with 10 bases in the middle. The CDR3 protein is CASSLAGYEQYF. CDR3 nucleotide sequence: TGTGCCAGCAGCCTGGCGGGATACGAGCAGTACTTC.

This chain uses TRBV28 with TRBJ2-3, with D possibly TRBD1 on 6 matching bases. V lost 3 bases and J lost 7, with 11 bases in between. The CDR3 contains 13 residues. The V gene's germline CDR1 is MDHEN and CDR2 SYDVKM. CDR3 in amino acids: CASSLAGEHTQYF. DNA of the CDR3: TGTGCCAGCAGTTTGGCAGGGGAACATACGCAGTATTTT.

The rearrangement uses TRBV7-9 and TRBJ2-1, with unresolved D. Trimming took 2 bases from V and 4 from J, leaving 12 bases between them. Germline-derived CDR1 and CDR2 are SEHNR and FQNEAQ (reference sequence). The CDR3 has 15 amino acids. CDR3 DNA sequence: TGTGCCAGCAGCTTATTGGAAGAGTTTTACAATGAGCAGTTCTTC. This encodes CASSLLEEFYNEQFF.

The chain uses TRBV7-9 and TRBJ2-3; TRBD2 aligns across 9 bases. The germline CDR1 and CDR2 sequences are SEHNR and FQNEAQ (reference sequence). The V and J ends lost 1 base and 6 bases, in that order; junction bases with no gene match: 5. The CDR3 consists of 15 residues. The CDR3 nucleotides are TGTGCCAGCAGCTTAGTTGGCGGGGGGGCCGATACGCAGTATTTT. It codes for CASSLVGGGADTQYF.

V gene TRBV7-8 combines with J gene TRBJ1-4; D possibly corresponds to TRBD1 (6 bases). The V end was cut by 3 bases, the J end by 4 bases, with 9 bases between. CDR1 is SGHVS, CDR2 FQNEAQ, per germline. The CDR3 spans 14 residues. The CDR3 DNA follows: TGTGCCAGCAGCTTCGGGGGCAGTAATGAAAAACTGTTTTTT. Protein: CASSFGGSNEKLFF.

The chain employs TRBV12-3 or TRBV12-4 and TRBJ2-7; D remains unclear. The CDR3 loop spans 13 amino acids. V was shortened by 4 bases and J by 7 bases, with 14 bases between the two germline ends. CDR3 DNA: TGTGCCAGCAGTTCCATCCCACTCGGGGAGCAGTACTTC. The encoded protein is CASSSIPLGEQYF.

The chain couples TRBV5-1 to TRBJ2-7, with 9 bases lining up with TRBD1. V trimming: 4 bases; J trimming: 1 base; junction bases outside the gene matches: 6. The CDR3 runs to 15 residues. The V gene's germline CDR1 is SGHRS and CDR2 YFSETQ. CDR3 nucleotides: TGCGCCAGCAGCCCTCGGGACAGGGTTTCCTACGAGCAGTACTTC. Translating it yields CASSPRDRVSYEQYF.

CDR3 nucleotides: TGTGCCAGCAGTGAGGACCCAGATACGCAGTATTTT. Its protein is CASSEDPDTQYF. The chain is built from TRBV2 and TRBJ2-3; no reliable D call. CDR3 length: 12 residues. Per germline, CDR1 SNHLY and CDR2 FYNNEI. Trimming removed 3 bases from V and 4 bases from J, with 5 bases in between.

The chain carries TRBV6-6 and TRBJ1-6; D not certain. V was trimmed by 5 bases and J by 7 bases, leaving 12 bases between them. From germline, CDR1 is MNHNY and CDR2 SVGAGI (reference sequence). This CDR3 is built from 14 residues. The CDR3 is CASSPPDLNSPLHF. The DNA of the CDR3 is TGTGCCAGCAGTCCGCCGGACTTAAATTCACCCCTCCACTTT.

The chain combines TRBV7-9 with TRBJ2-1; no clear D gene. This CDR3 spans 14 amino acids. CDR1 is SEHNR and CDR2 is FQNEAQ in the germline V gene (reference sequence). Trimming removed 6 bases at V and 0 bases at J, with 9 bases between. CDR3 in amino acids: CASRLSNSYNEQFF. CDR3 nucleotide sequence: TGTGCCAGCAGGCTTTCGAACTCCTACAATGAGCAGTTCTTC.

J is TRBJ1-2 and V is TRBV14; no clear D. Germline CDR1 and CDR2: SGHDN and FVKESK. The V end was cut by 4 bases, the J end by 4 bases, with 16 bases between. This CDR3 comprises 15 residues. The CDR3 coding sequence is TGTGCCAGCAGCCCCGAGGGCAGCAGCCCCTATGGCTACACCTTC. It translates to CASSPEGSSPYGYTF.

The chain joins TRBV12-3 or TRBV12-4 to TRBJ2-5; 11 bases line up with TRBD1. V lost 3 bases, J lost 0 bases, and 0 bases stayed unmatched. CDR3 length equals 15 residues. CDR3 residues: CASSLGQGDQETQYF. The CDR3 DNA reads as TGTGCCAGCAGTTTGGGACAGGGGGACCAAGAGACCCAGTACTTC.

This chain joins TRBV28 and TRBJ2-2, with TRBD1 as a possible D gene (5 bases). Germline-derived CDR1 and CDR2 are MDHEN and SYDVKM. This CDR3 is built from 14 residues. Trimming cost V 5 bases and J 1 base, with 8 bases left between them. The CDR3 region is CASSQDKNTGELFF. Here the CDR3 DNA reads TGTGCCAGCAGTCAGGACAAGAACACCGGGGAGCTGTTTTTT.

The rearrangement joins TRBV28 to TRBJ1-1; a possible D gene is TRBD1 (5 bases). Germline lookup yields CDR1 MDHEN and CDR2 SYDVKM. CDR3 length equals 18 residues. Trimming pared 5 bases from V and 0 bases from J, leaving 22 bases between. Here the CDR3 DNA reads TGTGCCAGCAGTCCACGGGGATTCCGGGGCCCCATGAACACTGAAGCTTTCTTT. Translation gives CASSPRGFRGPMNTEAFF.